Presented here are 19 T cell receptor beta chains from one specimen sequenced in a study of blood T cell repertoires in COVID-19. Sequencing was performed with immunoSEQ multiplex PCR; in TCRdb, only in-frame clones are kept and a portion is missing. This table has over 300,000 clones, roughly 85% appearing once. Specimen: peripheral blood. These TCRs come from a human donor in a cohort sampled during active COVID-19.

The chain recombines TRBV24-1 with TRBJ2-3; 9 bases line up with TRBD1. Germline CDR1 reads KGHDR; CDR2 reads SFDVKD. Losses at the gene ends were 3 bases for V and 0 bases for J; bases not matched to a gene: 6. This CDR3 is built from 17 residues. The CDR3 spells CATSDLPTGGSTDTQYF. The CDR3 DNA reads as TGTGCCACCAGTGATCTACCGACAGGGGGAAGCACAGATACGCAGTATTTT.

V and J are TRBV7-9 and TRBJ2-7, with a weak D call TRBD2 (6 bases). Per germline, CDR1 SEHNR and CDR2 FQNEAQ (reference sequence). The V end was cut by 2 bases, the J end by 2 bases, with 13 bases between. The CDR3 extends over 15 amino acids. This CDR3 reads CASSLSGRLPYEQYF. DNA for the CDR3: TGTGCCAGCAGCTTATCGGGGAGGCTTCCCTACGAGCAGTACTTC.

This clone was found once. The chain is built from TRBV7-9 and TRBJ2-7; 9 nucleotides agree with TRBD1. With V trimmed by 5 bases and J by 3 bases, 5 bases remained unmatched. Per germline, CDR1 SEHNR and CDR2 FQNEAQ (reference sequence). The CDR3 is made up of 14 amino acids. DNA of the CDR3: TGTGCCAGCAGCAGACAGGGGGATTACTACGAGCAGTACTTC. As protein: CASSRQGDYYEQYF.

The gene calls are TRBV11-1 and TRBJ1-6, with 11 nucleotides matching TRBD1. In germline, CDR1 is SGHAT, CDR2 FQDESV (reference sequence). The CDR3 runs to 14 residues. V lost 6 bases, J lost 10 bases, and 5 bases stayed unmatched. The CDR3 DNA sequence: TGTGCCAGCAGGGGACAGGGGGTAGGATCACCCCTCCACTTT. This codes for CASRGQGVGSPLHF.

V gene TRBV5-6 combines with J gene TRBJ1-2, with 8 bases matching TRBD1. This CDR3 comprises 16 residues. Per the germline V gene, CDR1 is SGHDT and CDR2 is YYEEEE. V trimming: 0 bases; J trimming: 5 bases; junction bases outside the gene matches: 9. CDR3 sequence reads: CASSLVGQGLLYGYTF. The CDR3 DNA reads as TGTGCCAGCAGCTTGGTAGGACAGGGACTGTTGTATGGCTACACCTTC.

V gene TRBV7-2 combines with J gene TRBJ2-7; D is undetermined. The ends were cut back, 1 base at V and 0 bases at J, with 4 bases in the middle. The CDR3 is made up of 13 amino acids. Per the germline V gene, CDR1 is SGHTA and CDR2 is FQGNSA. The CDR3 here is CASSLVSSYEQYF. In nucleotides, the CDR3 is TGTGCCAGCAGCTTAGTCAGCTCCTACGAGCAGTACTTC.

The chain uses TRBV10-3 and TRBJ2-2; 7 bases line up with TRBD1. Trimming removed 6 bases from V and 4 bases from J; junction bases left unmatched: 8. The CDR3 spans 15 residues. CDR1 and CDR2 from the germline V gene are ENHRY and SYGVKD. CDR3 DNA: TGTGCCATCAGGAACTCACAGGGGAGCACCGGGGAGCTGTTTTTT. Protein product: CAIRNSQGSTGELFF.

The V call is TRBV12-3 or TRBV12-4, the J call TRBJ1-4; D call uncertain. V was clipped by 1 base and J by 5 bases, with 5 bases between them. The CDR3 has 13 residues. Here the CDR3 reads CASSLGRNEKLFF. CDR3 sequence (DNA): TGTGCCAGCAGTTTAGGCCGGAATGAAAAACTGTTTTTT.

The genes are TRBV29-1 and TRBJ1-1; 7 bases map to TRBD1. CDR1 and CDR2 (germline): SQVTM, ANQGSEA. The CDR3 sequence is 13 residues long. Unmatched junction bases numbered 5, after V lost 6 bases and J lost 1 base. The CDR3: CSVTGTANTEAFF. Written as DNA, the CDR3 is TGCAGCGTCACCGGGACAGCGAACACTGAAGCTTTCTTT. Supplemented by reference TRBV29-1 and TRBJ1-1, the full variable domain reads SAVISQKPSRDICQRGTSLTIQCQVDSQVTMMFWYRQQPGQSLTLIATANQGSEATYESGFVIDKFPISRPNLTFSTLTVSNMSPEDSSIYLCSVTGTANTEAFFGQGTRLTVV.

The rearrangement links TRBV4-1 to TRBJ1-1; unclear D gene. The V gene lost 1 base and the J gene lost 2 bases, with 8 bases spanning the gap. There are 14 residues in the CDR3. CDR1 and CDR2 (germline): MGHRA, YSYEKL. For the CDR3, the DNA is TGCGCCAGCAGCCAAGTAACATCTAACACTGAAGCTTTCTTT. This sequence encodes CASSQVTSNTEAFF.

The rearrangement joins TRBV29-1 to TRBJ1-1; D is ambiguous. Germline-derived CDR1 and CDR2 are SQVTM and ANQGSEA. The ends were cut back, 4 bases at V and 4 bases at J, with 13 bases in the middle. The CDR3 covers 13 residues. The CDR3 protein is CSVAGRMVTEAFF. The CDR3, as DNA: TGCAGCGTTGCAGGAAGAATGGTCACTGAAGCTTTCTTT.

The chain employs TRBV18 and TRBJ1-2; possibly TRBD1 for D (6 bases). Trimming took 0 bases from V and 6 from J, leaving 14 bases between them. The CDR3 runs to 15 residues. Germline lookup yields CDR1 KGHSH and CDR2 LQKENI. The CDR3: CASSPPNRAVDGYTF. The DNA for the CDR3 is TGTGCCAGCTCACCACCGAACAGGGCCGTCGATGGCTACACCTTC.

This clone was counted between two and nine times. V is TRBV5-6 and J is TRBJ1-1; perhaps TRBD1 as D (6 bases). The CDR3 extends over 15 amino acids. The germline V gene encodes CDR1 SGHDT and CDR2 YYEEEE. Trimming left V 3 bases short and J 3 bases short, with 15 bases between. DNA for the CDR3: TGTGCCAGCAGCTACCGGACAGCCATTGACACTGAAGCTTTCTTT. It yields the protein CASSYRTAIDTEAFF.

The chain carries TRBV12-5 and TRBJ1-1; unclear D gene. The CDR3 extends over 12 amino acids. Trimming left V 7 bases short and J 0 bases short, with 6 bases between. Per the germline V gene, CDR1 is LGHNT and CDR2 is FRNRAP. The CDR3 region has the DNA TGTGCTAGTGTTAACATGAACACTGAAGCTTTCTTT. Protein sequence: CASVNMNTEAFF.

This clone was seen a few times. V and J are TRBV28 and TRBJ1-2; D call uncertain. The CDR3 sequence is 13 residues long. Trimming removed 6 bases at V and 4 bases at J, with 12 bases between. Germline V gene lookup returns CDR1 MDHEN and CDR2 SYDVKM. The CDR3 sequence is CASRSFTGYGYTF. For the CDR3, the DNA is TGTGCCAGCAGGAGTTTTACGGGCTATGGCTACACCTTC.

The J gene is TRBJ2-2, the V gene TRBV18; D is perhaps TRBD1 (5 bases). Germline loops: CDR1 KGHSH, CDR2 LQKENI. Between the trimmed V and J ends, which lost 5 bases and 0 bases, there was a span of 10 bases. The CDR3 has 15 amino acids. The CDR3, as DNA: TGTGCCAGCTCAACGACAGTGGCGAACACCGGGGAGCTGTTTTTT. Translation: CASSTTVANTGELFF.

DNA for the CDR3: TGTGCCAGCAGCCATTCGGGACAGGGGATTCACGAGCAGTACTTC. Its translation is CASSHSGQGIHEQYF. The V gene is TRBV4-2, the J gene TRBJ2-7; 10 nucleotides agree with TRBD1. Germline values: CDR1 LGHNA, CDR2 YNFKEQ. There are 15 residues in the CDR3. Unmatched junction bases numbered 7, after V lost 3 bases and J lost 5 bases.

The V call is TRBV6-4, the J call TRBJ2-7, with D hard to call. The CDR3 has 13 residues. The germline V and J ends were trimmed by 2 bases and 5 bases, with 10 bases remaining between them. Germline CDR1 is MRHNA and CDR2 is SNTAGT. DNA of the CDR3: TGTGCCAGCAGTGACCTTGCAGGCGACGAGCAGTACTTC. Protein: CASSDLAGDEQYF.

The rearrangement joins TRBV9 to TRBJ2-3, with D tentatively TRBD2 (5 bases). Germline V gene sequence: CDR1 SGDLS, CDR2 YYNGEE. This CDR3 contains 15 residues. V gave up 1 base and J gave up 0 bases, with 9 bases separating them. The CDR3 spells CASSVTTTSTDTQYF. The CDR3 bases are TGTGCCAGCAGCGTAACGACTACTAGCACAGATACGCAGTATTTT.